This TCR beta chain was captured in a study of regulatory T cells in long-lasting Graves disease. The study, taken as a whole, reports: Persistent disease exhibited a predilection for TRBV28, TRBJ1-2 and TRBJ2-5. A greater number of public clonotypes (roughly 2,800) was shared by persistent patients than by new patients (about 890). Newly diagnosed patients had higher TCR diversity than persistent Graves' patients did.

As for time point: persistent/refractory GD, antithyroid drugs over 5 years with positive TRAb. Following extraction of RNA from PBMCs, that RNA was used to make the TCR library. This CDR3 spans 14 amino acids. J lost 2 bases, V lost 6 bases, and 3 bases had no gene match. This clonotype was found a few times. Antigen: not known. Construction of TCR beta libraries relied on iRepertoire HTBI primers and on Arm-PCR targeting CDR3 regions. Study processing details: Identified segments across samples numbered under 80 TRBV and around 13 TRBJ. MiXCR was run by TCRdb on the multiplex PCR reads, yielding one entry per CDR3 protein. Here the V and J calls rest on TCRdb's processing, not on the authors' analysis. There are approximately 400,000 distinct CDR3 sequences in the sample; less than 25% occur only once, and about 27% lies in the top ten.

The sequenced sample was peripheral blood mononuclear cells (PBMCs), obtained when the disease was refractory, from a patient treated with antithyroid drugs. The receptor's source is a female donor with Graves disease. The chain employs TRBV12-3 or TRBV12-4 and TRBJ1-2; 10 positions match TRBD1. CDR3 residues: CASRRGQGNYGYTF. The CDR3 DNA sequence: TGTGCCAGCAGGCGGGGACAGGGGAACTATGGCTACACCTTC.